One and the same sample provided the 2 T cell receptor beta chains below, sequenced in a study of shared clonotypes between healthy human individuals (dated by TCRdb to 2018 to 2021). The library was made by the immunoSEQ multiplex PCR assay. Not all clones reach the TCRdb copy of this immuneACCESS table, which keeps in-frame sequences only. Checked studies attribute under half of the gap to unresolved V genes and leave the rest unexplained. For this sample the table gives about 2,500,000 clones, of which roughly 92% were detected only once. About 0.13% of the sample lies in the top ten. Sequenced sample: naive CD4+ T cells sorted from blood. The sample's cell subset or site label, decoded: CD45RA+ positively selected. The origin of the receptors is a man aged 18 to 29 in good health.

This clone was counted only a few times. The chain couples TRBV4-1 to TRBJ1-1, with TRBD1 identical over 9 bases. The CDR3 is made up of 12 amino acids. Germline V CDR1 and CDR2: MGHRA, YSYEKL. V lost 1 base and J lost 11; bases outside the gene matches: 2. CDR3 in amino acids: CASSQGDRDAFF. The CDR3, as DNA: TGCGCCAGCAGCCAAGGGGACAGGGATGCTTTCTTT.

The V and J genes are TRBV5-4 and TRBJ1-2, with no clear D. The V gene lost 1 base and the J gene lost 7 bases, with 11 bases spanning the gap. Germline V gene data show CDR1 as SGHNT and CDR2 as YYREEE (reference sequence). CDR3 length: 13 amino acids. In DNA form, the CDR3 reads TGTGCCAGCAGCTTGTTAGGTAATGGTGGCTACACCTTC. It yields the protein CASSLLGNGGYTF.